What follows are 28 T cell receptor beta chains derived from one specimen sequenced in a study of shared clonotypes between healthy human individuals. The assay was immunoSEQ multiplex PCR, and TCRdb's table has in-frame clones only and misses some. The table has about 1 million clones, about three quarters seen once. Sequenced material: memory CD4+ T cells sorted from blood. This sample's subset: CD45RA-negative fraction. The receptors originated from a man between 18 and 35 years old in good health.

The rearrangement joins TRBV10-2 to TRBJ2-7, with D possibly TRBD1 on 9 matching bases. V lost 11 bases to trimming and J lost 0 bases, with 35 bases between them. CDR1 and CDR2 (germline): WSHSY, SAAADI. The length of the CDR3 is 20 residues. The CDR3 DNA sequence: TGCGCCCCGATCATACCGGGACAGGGTTTTAGCGGGGCTCCCTCCTACGAGCAGTACTTC. Translated, it gives CAPIIPGQGFSGAPSYEQYF.

The chain employs TRBV6-4 and TRBJ1-6; possible D gene TRBD1, 5 bases. This CDR3 spans 15 amino acids. Germline V gene sequence: CDR1 MRHNA, CDR2 SNTAGT. Trimming shortened V by 3 bases and J by 9 bases, and 15 bases separated the two germline ends. The DNA for the CDR3 is TGTGCCAGCAGTGATCAGGGTGATTGGGGTTCACCCCTCCACTTT. Translation gives CASSDQGDWGSPLHF.

The chain joins TRBV19 to TRBJ2-3; tentatively, D is TRBD1 (6 bases). V lost 10 bases and J lost 3, with 17 bases in between. The germline CDR1 and CDR2 sequences are LNHDA and SQIVND (reference sequence). The CDR3 sequence is 14 residues long. Written as DNA, the CDR3 is TGTGCCACCACCGCGAACAGGGAGACAGATACGCAGTATTTT. Protein sequence: CATTANRETDTQYF.

The chain couples TRBV7-2 to TRBJ2-5, with D tentatively TRBD2 (5 bases). The J call may be in error: the DNA end matches TRBJ2-7 better. This CDR3 is built from 14 residues. CDR1 is SGHTA, CDR2 FQGNSA, per germline. DNA of the CDR3: TGTGCCAGCAGCCCCGTGGCGGGCTCCTACGAGCAGTACTTC. Protein sequence: CASSPVAGSYEQYF.

On this clone: This same CDR3 is encoded by further DNA sequences in the sample. The rearrangement uses TRBV19 and TRBJ1-6; no clear D gene. V gave up 6 bases and J gave up 7 bases, with 10 bases separating them. This CDR3 spans 13 amino acids. Looked up from germline, CDR1 is LNHDA and CDR2 is SQIVND (reference sequence). The CDR3 coding sequence is TGTGCCAGTAGCGCACTACAGAATTCACCCCTCCACTTT. Translation: CASSALQNSPLHF. Full variable domain (missing parts from reference TRBV19 and TRBJ1-6): DGGITQSPKYLFRKEGQNVTLSCEQNLNHDAMYWYRQDPGQGLRLIYYSQIVNDFQKGDIAEGYSVSREKKESFPLTVTSAQKNPTAFYLCASSALQNSPLHFGNGTRLTVT.

The chain uses TRBV6-1 and TRBJ2-3; D may be TRBD1 (6 bases). Germline lookup yields CDR1 MNHNS and CDR2 SASEGT. V was cut by 6 bases and J by 6 bases, with 19 bases left in between. This CDR3 has 15 residues. The CDR3 loop is CASRWDTVRTDTQYF. The DNA for the CDR3 is TGTGCCAGCAGGTGGGACACGGTGCGTACGGATACGCAGTATTTT.

V gene TRBV5-1 combines with J gene TRBJ2-2; D might be TRBD1 or TRBD2, each matching 5 bases. V shed 4 bases and J shed 4 bases, with 14 bases lying between them. The length of the CDR3 is 15 residues. CDR1 and CDR2 from the germline V gene are SGHRS and YFSETQ. The CDR3 DNA sequence: TGCGCCAGCAGCCAATCCGGGACGGGCACCGGGGAGCTGTTTTTT. Translation gives CASSQSGTGTGELFF.

V gene TRBV5-1 combines with J gene TRBJ2-1; tentative D call: TRBD1 (5 bases). The ends were cut back, 5 bases at V and 7 bases at J, with 13 bases in the middle. The CDR3 consists of 13 residues. The germline gives CDR1 SGHRS, CDR2 YFSETQ. CDR3 coding DNA: TGCGCCAGCAGGGTGTCCGGACAAAATGAGCAGTTCTTC. Encoded protein: CASRVSGQNEQFF.

This rearrangement joins TRBV16 to TRBJ1-2; D gene unclear. The germline V gene encodes CDR1 KGHSY and CDR2 FQNENV. V was pared by 4 bases and J by 5 bases, with 11 bases between. CDR3 length equals 13 residues. The CDR3 sequence: CASSLSRGYGYTF. The CDR3 nucleotides are TGTGCCAGCAGCCTCAGTCGAGGGTATGGCTACACCTTC.

This chain connects TRBV5-1 to TRBJ2-5; the match to TRBD2 covers 10 bases. The germline CDR1 and CDR2 sequences are SGHRS and YFSETQ. Losses at the gene ends were 6 bases for V and 0 bases for J; bases not matched to a gene: 14. The CDR3 consists of 18 residues. The CDR3 loop reads CASTLGVSGRKYQETQYF. DNA of the CDR3: TGCGCCAGCACACTGGGGGTTAGCGGGAGGAAGTACCAAGAGACCCAGTACTTC.

The chain is built from TRBV28 and TRBJ2-7; TRBD2 matches at 10 bases. V lost 8 bases, J lost 0 bases, and 10 bases stayed unmatched. This CDR3 comprises 16 residues. Germline CDR1 reads MDHEN; CDR2 reads SYDVKM. CDR3 sequence reads: CASGGLAGASSYEQYF. The CDR3 coding sequence is TGTGCCAGCGGAGGGCTAGCGGGGGCCAGCTCCTACGAGCAGTACTTC.

V is TRBV6-1 and J is TRBJ2-7; unclear D gene. The CDR3 extends over 13 amino acids. Germline assignment: CDR1 MNHNS and CDR2 SASEGT. The ends were cut back, 2 bases at V and 9 bases at J, with 14 bases in the middle. The CDR3 DNA reads TGTGCCAGCAGTGAACAGCGTACCACGGGGCAGTACTTC. This encodes CASSEQRTTGQYF.

The chain employs TRBV25-1 and TRBJ2-2, with D perhaps TRBD2 (6 bases). Germline CDR1 MGHDK, CDR2 SYGVNS. Trimming cost V 3 bases and J 6 bases, with 14 bases left between them. The CDR3 contains 15 residues. CDR3: CASSDTSRSPGELFF. DNA of the CDR3: TGTGCCAGCAGTGATACTAGCCGGTCCCCCGGGGAGCTGTTTTTT.

This clone has just one count. The J gene is TRBJ2-3, the V gene TRBV21-1. TRBV21-1 is annotated as a pseudogene. The CDR3 loop spans 16 amino acids. This CDR3 reads CASSPPKERSQDTQYF. The CDR3 DNA reads as TGTGCCAGCAGCCCCCCAAAGGAGCGCTCACAGGATACGCAGTATTTT.

A word on this clone: One end of the junction does not line up with germline, which may come from a read error. The V call is TRBV7-3, the J call TRBJ2-1; 7 nucleotides align to TRBD2. The CDR3 has 11 residues. CDR1 is SGHTA, CDR2 FQGTGA, per germline. The CDR3 DNA follows: TGTGCCAGCAGCTTAGGCGGGGAGGGGATCTTC. Translation gives CASSLGGEGIF.

This clone was observed once. The CDR3 here is CASSPLAGAVYNEQFF. CDR3 DNA sequence: TGTGCCAGCTCACCATTAGCGGGAGCGGTCTACAATGAGCAGTTCTTC. V and J are TRBV18 and TRBJ2-1; the match to TRBD2 covers 9 bases. Germline V gene data show CDR1 as KGHSH and CDR2 as LQKENI. The CDR3 sequence is 16 residues long. After removal of 2 bases from V and 3 bases from J, the junction contained 5 bases not matched to a gene. Drawing the rest from reference TRBV18 and TRBJ2-1, the complete variable domain is NAGVMQNPRHLVRRRGQEARLRCSPMKGHSHVYWYRQLPEEGLKFMVYLQKENIIDESGMPKERFSAEFPKEGPSILRIQQVVRGDSAAYFCASSPLAGAVYNEQFFGPGTRLTVL.

This chain connects TRBV2 to TRBJ2-7; D might be TRBD2 (6 bases). The length of the CDR3 is 14 residues. V was shortened by 1 base and J by 6 bases, with 13 bases between the two germline ends. Germline-derived CDR1 and CDR2 are SNHLY and FYNNEI. For the CDR3, the DNA is TGTGCCAGCAGTGAAGGGGGGGTCAGCCTCGAGCAGTACTTC. The encoded protein is CASSEGGVSLEQYF.

V usage is TRBV19 and J usage is TRBJ1-4; 8 bases line up with TRBD1. Per germline, CDR1 LNHDA and CDR2 SQIVND (reference sequence). V was pared by 5 bases and J by 8 bases, with 10 bases of the junction left unmatched. The CDR3 consists of 15 residues. This chain's CDR3 is CASSPQGALGEKLFF. The CDR3 nucleotides are TGTGCCAGTAGTCCCCAGGGGGCGCTTGGAGAAAAACTGTTTTTT.

This sequence joins TRBV18 and TRBJ2-5, with D unclear. Between the trimmed V and J ends, which lost 2 bases and 5 bases, there was a span of 9 bases. CDR1 and CDR2 from the germline V gene are KGHSH and LQKENI. This CDR3 has 13 residues. As DNA, the CDR3 is TGTGCCAGCTCACCAACTATCCGGGAGACCCAGTACTTC. It codes for CASSPTIRETQYF.

J is TRBJ2-1 and V is TRBV7-2; TRBD2 matches at 8 bases. This CDR3 has 16 amino acids. V shed 6 bases and J 7 bases; nucleotides not matched to a gene: 14. Germline assignment: CDR1 SGHTA and CDR2 FQGNSA. The CDR3 sequence: CASRFDSGRVKNEQFF. The CDR3 region has the DNA TGTGCCAGCAGGTTTGACAGCGGGAGAGTTAAGAATGAGCAGTTCTTC.

V and J are TRBV2 and TRBJ2-7; D might be TRBD1 (5 bases). Trimming removed 4 bases from V and 2 bases from J, with 21 bases in between. CDR1 and CDR2 (germline): SNHLY, FYNNEI. The CDR3 has 17 amino acids. The CDR3: CASSGGLGQGGPYEQYF. Here the CDR3 DNA reads TGTGCCAGCAGTGGGGGCCTAGGGCAGGGTGGGCCCTACGAGCAGTACTTC.

The chain combines TRBV18 with TRBJ1-1; D is possibly TRBD1 (6 bases). With 3 bases removed from V and 1 base from J, the gap between germline ends came to 9 bases. Germline-derived CDR1 and CDR2 are KGHSH and LQKENI. CDR3 length equals 14 residues. The CDR3 nucleotides read TGTGCCAGCTCACCTGCGGGACAGAACACTGAAGCTTTCTTT. Amino acids: CASSPAGQNTEAFF. Variable domain in full (rest from reference TRBV18 and TRBJ1-1): NAGVMQNPRHLVRRRGQEARLRCSPMKGHSHVYWYRQLPEEGLKFMVYLQKENIIDESGMPKERFSAEFPKEGPSILRIQQVVRGDSAAYFCASSPAGQNTEAFFGQGTRLTVV.

Turning to this clone: The same CDR3 is also encoded by other DNA sequences in this sample. The chain couples TRBV5-4 to TRBJ2-5; 7 bases line up with TRBD1. The CDR3 covers 13 residues. Losses at the gene ends were 4 bases for V and 1 base for J; bases not matched to a gene: 1. Germline CDR1 SGHNT, CDR2 YYREEE (reference sequence). CDR3 sequence (DNA): TGTGCCAGCAGCAGGGACAGCCAAGAGACCCAGTACTTC. This sequence encodes CASSRDSQETQYF. The entire variable domain, with the rest obtained from reference TRBV5-4 and TRBJ2-5, is as follows: ETGVTQSPTHLIKTRGQQVTLRCSSQSGHNTVSWYQQALGQGPQFIFQYYREEENGRGNFPPRFSGLQFPNYSSELNVNALELDDSALYLCASSRDSQETQYFGPGTRLLVL.

This chain uses TRBV15 with TRBJ1-2, with D perhaps TRBD1 (5 bases). This CDR3 region has 16 residues. V dropped 0 bases and J dropped 4 bases, with 15 bases sitting between them. Germline V gene data show CDR1 as LNHNV and CDR2 as YYDKDF (reference sequence). CDR3 protein: CATSRDRGRESYGYTF. DNA for the CDR3: TGTGCCACCAGCAGAGATAGGGGCAGGGAAAGCTATGGCTACACCTTC.

This clone has just a few counts. The chain employs TRBV19 and TRBJ2-1; 10 bases map to TRBD2. The germline V gene encodes CDR1 LNHDA and CDR2 SQIVND (reference sequence). V trimming: 3 bases; J trimming: 6 bases; junction bases outside the gene matches: 8. The CDR3 runs to 16 residues. The DNA of the CDR3 is TGTGCCAGTAGTATCGGTTCTAGCGGGAGAGGCAATGAGCAGTTCTTC. This sequence encodes CASSIGSSGRGNEQFF. Full variable domain (outside the CDR3, taken from reference TRBV19 and TRBJ2-1): DGGITQSPKYLFRKEGQNVTLSCEQNLNHDAMYWYRQDPGQGLRLIYYSQIVNDFQKGDIAEGYSVSREKKESFPLTVTSAQKNPTAFYLCASSIGSSGRGNEQFFGPGTRLTVL.

V usage is TRBV30 and J usage is TRBJ2-7, with TRBD1 identical over 7 bases. This CDR3 has 15 residues. The trim removed 2 bases at V and 6 bases at J, leaving 13 bases unmatched. Germline lookup yields CDR1 GTSNPN and CDR2 SVGIG (reference sequence). The DNA of the CDR3 is TGTGCCTGGAGTCCCCCCGACAGGGATCTTGGCGAGCAGTACTTC. Protein: CAWSPPDRDLGEQYF.

The chain is built from TRBV7-2 and TRBJ2-1; D not resolved. V lost 6 bases, J lost 9 bases, and 9 bases lay in between. Germline V CDR1 and CDR2: SGHTA, FQGNSA. The CDR3 runs to 11 residues. The CDR3 bases are TGTGCCAGCAGGATAAATACTGAGCAGTTCTTC. Encoded protein: CASRINTEQFF.

CDR3 amino acids: CASSLGGGFYEQYF. The DNA for the CDR3 is TGCGCCAGCAGCTTGGGCGGGGGGTTTTACGAGCAGTACTTC. The gene calls are TRBV5-1 and TRBJ2-7; 8 bases match TRBD2. There are 14 residues in the CDR3. With V trimmed by 0 bases and J by 4 bases, 3 bases remained unmatched. The germline gives CDR1 SGHRS, CDR2 YFSETQ.